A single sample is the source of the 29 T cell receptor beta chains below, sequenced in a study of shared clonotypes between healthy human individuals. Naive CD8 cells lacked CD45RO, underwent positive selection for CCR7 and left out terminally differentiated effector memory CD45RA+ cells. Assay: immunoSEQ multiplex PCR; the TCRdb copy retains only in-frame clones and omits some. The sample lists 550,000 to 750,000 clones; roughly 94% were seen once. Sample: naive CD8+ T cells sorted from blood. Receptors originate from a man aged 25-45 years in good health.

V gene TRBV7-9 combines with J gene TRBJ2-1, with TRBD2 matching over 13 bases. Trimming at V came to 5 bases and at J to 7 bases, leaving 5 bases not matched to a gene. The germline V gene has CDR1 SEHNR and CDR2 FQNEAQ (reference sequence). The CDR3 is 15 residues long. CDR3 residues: CASSRTSGSGNEQFF. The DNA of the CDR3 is TGTGCCAGCAGCCGGACTAGCGGGAGTGGGAATGAGCAGTTCTTC.

Here the CDR3 DNA reads TGTGCCAGCAGCTTTGTGGGAGGGCCCTACGAGCAGTACTTC. This encodes CASSFVGGPYEQYF. The chain uses TRBV5-6 and TRBJ2-7; 7 bases are shared with TRBD2. The J segment lost 2 bases and the V segment lost 2 bases, leaving 4 bases of the junction unmatched. CDR1 SGHDT and CDR2 YYEEEE come from the germline V gene. This CDR3 has 14 residues.

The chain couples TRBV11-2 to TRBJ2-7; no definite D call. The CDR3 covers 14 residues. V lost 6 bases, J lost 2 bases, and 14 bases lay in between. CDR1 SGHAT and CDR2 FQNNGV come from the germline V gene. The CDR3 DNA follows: TGTGCCAGCAGGGTGGCGGAACAACCCTACGAGCAGTACTTC. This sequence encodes CASRVAEQPYEQYF.

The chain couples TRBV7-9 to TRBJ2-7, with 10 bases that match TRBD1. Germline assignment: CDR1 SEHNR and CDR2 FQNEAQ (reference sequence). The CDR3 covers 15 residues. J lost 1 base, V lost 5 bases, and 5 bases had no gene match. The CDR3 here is CASSPTGGGSYEQYF. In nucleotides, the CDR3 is TGTGCCAGCAGCCCGACAGGGGGCGGTTCCTACGAGCAGTACTTC.

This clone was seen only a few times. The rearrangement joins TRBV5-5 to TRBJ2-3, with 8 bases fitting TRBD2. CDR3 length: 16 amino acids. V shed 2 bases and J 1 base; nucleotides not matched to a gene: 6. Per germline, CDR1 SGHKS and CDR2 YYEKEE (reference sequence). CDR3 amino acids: CASSFPGGRRTDTQYF. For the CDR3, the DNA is TGTGCCAGCAGCTTTCCTGGCGGGAGGCGCACAGATACGCAGTATTTT.

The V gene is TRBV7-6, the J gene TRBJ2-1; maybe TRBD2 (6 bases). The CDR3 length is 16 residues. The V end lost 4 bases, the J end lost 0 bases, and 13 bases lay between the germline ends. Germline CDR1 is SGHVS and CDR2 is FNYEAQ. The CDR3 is CASSSSAGFSYNEQFF. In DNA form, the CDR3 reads TGTGCCAGCAGCTCCAGTGCGGGATTCTCCTACAATGAGCAGTTCTTC.

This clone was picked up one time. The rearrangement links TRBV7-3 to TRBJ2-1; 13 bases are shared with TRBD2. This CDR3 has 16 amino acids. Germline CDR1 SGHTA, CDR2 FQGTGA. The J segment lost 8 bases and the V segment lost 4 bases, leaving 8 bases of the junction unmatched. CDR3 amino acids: CASSSALGLAGDEQFF. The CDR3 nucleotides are TGTGCCAGCAGCTCCGCCTTAGGACTAGCGGGAGATGAGCAGTTCTTC. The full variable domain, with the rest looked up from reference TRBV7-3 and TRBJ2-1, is GAGVSQTPSNKVTEKGKYVELRCDPISGHTALYWYRQSLGQGPEFLIYFQGTGAADDSGLPNDRFFAVRPEGSVSTLKIQRTERGDSAVYLCASSSALGLAGDEQFFGPGTRLTVL.

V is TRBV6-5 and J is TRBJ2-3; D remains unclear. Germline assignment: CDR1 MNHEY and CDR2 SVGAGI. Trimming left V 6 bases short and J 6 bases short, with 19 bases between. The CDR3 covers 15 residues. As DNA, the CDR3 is TGTGCCAGCAGGAAGGCTATGGACCTATGGGATACGCAGTATTTT. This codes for CASRKAMDLWDTQYF.

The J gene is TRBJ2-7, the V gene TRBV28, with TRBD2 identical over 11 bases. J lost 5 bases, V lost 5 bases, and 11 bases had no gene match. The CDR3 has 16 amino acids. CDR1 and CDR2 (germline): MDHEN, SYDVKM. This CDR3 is CASSQPSLAGGNEQYF. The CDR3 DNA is TGTGCCAGCAGTCAGCCTTCGCTAGCGGGAGGAAACGAGCAGTACTTC.

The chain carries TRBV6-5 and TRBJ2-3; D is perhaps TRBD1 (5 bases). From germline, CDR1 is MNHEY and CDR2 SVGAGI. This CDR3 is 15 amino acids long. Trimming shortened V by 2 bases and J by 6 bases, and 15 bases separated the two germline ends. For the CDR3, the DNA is TGTGCCAGCAGTTACCTGGACACCACCCGGGATACGCAGTATTTT. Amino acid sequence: CASSYLDTTRDTQYF.

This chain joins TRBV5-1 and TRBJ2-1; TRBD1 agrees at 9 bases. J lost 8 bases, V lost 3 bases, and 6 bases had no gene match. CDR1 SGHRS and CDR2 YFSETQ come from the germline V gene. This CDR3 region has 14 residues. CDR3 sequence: CASSWGQGNDEQFF. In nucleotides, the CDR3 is TGCGCCAGCAGCTGGGGACAGGGCAACGATGAGCAGTTCTTC.

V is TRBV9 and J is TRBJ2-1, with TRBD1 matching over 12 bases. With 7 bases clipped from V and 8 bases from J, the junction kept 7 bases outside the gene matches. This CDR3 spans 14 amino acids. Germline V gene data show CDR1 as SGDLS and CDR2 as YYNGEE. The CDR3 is CASSGTGGPHEQFF. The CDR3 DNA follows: TGTGCCAGCTCCGGGACAGGGGGCCCCCATGAGCAGTTCTTC. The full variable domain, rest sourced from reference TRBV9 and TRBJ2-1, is DSGVTQTPKHLITATGQRVTLRCSPRSGDLSVYWYQQSLDQGLQFLIQYYNGEERAKGNILERFSAQQFPDLHSELNLSSLELGDSALYFCASSGTGGPHEQFFGPGTRLTVL.

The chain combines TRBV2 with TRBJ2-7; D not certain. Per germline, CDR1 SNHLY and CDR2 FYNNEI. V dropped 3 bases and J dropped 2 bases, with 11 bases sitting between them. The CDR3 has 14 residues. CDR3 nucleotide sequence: TGTGCCAGCAGTGATCCGAACACTGCCTACGAGCAGTACTTC. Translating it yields CASSDPNTAYEQYF.

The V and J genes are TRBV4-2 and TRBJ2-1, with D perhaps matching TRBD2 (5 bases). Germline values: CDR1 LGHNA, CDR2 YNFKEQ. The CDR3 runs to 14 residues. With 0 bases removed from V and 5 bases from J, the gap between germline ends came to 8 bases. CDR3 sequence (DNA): TGTGCCAGCAGCCAAGACGGGGTGAACAATGAGCAGTTCTTC. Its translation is CASSQDGVNNEQFF.

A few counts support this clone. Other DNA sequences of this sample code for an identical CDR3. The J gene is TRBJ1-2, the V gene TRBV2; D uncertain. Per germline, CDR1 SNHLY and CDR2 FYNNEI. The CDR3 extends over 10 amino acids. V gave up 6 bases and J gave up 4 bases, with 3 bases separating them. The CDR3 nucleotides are TGTGCCAGCAGGGGCTATGGCTACACCTTC. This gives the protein CASRGYGYTF.

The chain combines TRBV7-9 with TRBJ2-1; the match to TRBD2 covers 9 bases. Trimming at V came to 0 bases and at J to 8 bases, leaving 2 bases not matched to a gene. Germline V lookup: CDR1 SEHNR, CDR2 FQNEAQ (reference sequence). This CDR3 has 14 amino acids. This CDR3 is CASSLASGSHEQFF. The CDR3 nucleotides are TGTGCCAGCAGCTTAGCTAGCGGGAGTCATGAGCAGTTCTTC.

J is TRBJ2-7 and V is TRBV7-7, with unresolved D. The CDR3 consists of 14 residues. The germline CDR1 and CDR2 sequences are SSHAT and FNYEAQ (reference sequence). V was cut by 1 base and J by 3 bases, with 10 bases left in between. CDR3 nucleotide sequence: TGTGCCAGCAGCTTAGGGGGATTCGACTACGAGCAGTACTTC. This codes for CASSLGGFDYEQYF.

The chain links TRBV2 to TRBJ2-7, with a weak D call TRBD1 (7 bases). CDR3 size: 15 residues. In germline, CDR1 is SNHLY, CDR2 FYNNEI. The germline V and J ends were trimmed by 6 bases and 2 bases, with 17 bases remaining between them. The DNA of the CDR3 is TGTGCCAGCAGCACCCCGGGGGACAGTCCCTACGAGCAGTACTTC. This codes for CASSTPGDSPYEQYF.

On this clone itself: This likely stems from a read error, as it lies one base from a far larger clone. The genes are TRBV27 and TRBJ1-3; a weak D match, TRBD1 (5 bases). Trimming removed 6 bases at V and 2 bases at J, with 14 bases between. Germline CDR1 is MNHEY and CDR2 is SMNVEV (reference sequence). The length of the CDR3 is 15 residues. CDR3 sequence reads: CASRNQGRAGNTIYF. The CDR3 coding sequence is TGTGCCAGCAGGAATCAGGGACGAGCTGGAAACACCATATATTTT.

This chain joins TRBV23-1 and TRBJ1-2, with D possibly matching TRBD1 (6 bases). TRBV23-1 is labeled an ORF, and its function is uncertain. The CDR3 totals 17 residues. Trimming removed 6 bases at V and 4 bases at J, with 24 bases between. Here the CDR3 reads CASSPAPLGGLAYGYTF. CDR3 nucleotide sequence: TGCGCCAGCAGCCCAGCCCCTTTAGGGGGGCTTGCCTATGGCTACACCTTC.

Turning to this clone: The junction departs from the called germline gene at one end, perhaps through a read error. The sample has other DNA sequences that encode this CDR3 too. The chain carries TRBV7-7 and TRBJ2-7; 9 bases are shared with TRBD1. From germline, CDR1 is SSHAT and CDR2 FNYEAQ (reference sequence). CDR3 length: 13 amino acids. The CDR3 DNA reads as TGTGCTAGCAGCTTAGGGACAGGGTACGAGCAGTACTTC. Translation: CASSLGTGYEQYF. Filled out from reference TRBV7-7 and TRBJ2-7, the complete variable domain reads GAGVSQSPRYKVTKRGQDVTLRCDPISSHATLYWYQQALGQGPEFLTYFNYEAQPDKSGLPSDRFSAERPEGSISTLTIQRTEQRDSAMYRCASSLGTGYEQYFGPGTRLTVT.

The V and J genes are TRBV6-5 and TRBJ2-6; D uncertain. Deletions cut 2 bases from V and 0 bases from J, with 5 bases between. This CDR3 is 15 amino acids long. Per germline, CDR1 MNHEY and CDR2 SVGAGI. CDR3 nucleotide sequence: TGTGCCAGCAGTTACCTCAGCTCTGGGGCCAACGTCCTGACTTTC. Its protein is CASSYLSSGANVLTF.

CDR3 region: CASSDGLAGEADTQYF. Here the CDR3 DNA reads TGCGCCAGCAGCGACGGACTAGCGGGAGAAGCAGATACGCAGTATTTT. This chain uses TRBV5-1 with TRBJ2-3, with 13 bases identical to TRBD2. This CDR3 is built from 16 residues. Trimming removed 4 bases from V and 4 bases from J; junction bases left unmatched: 6. Germline V lookup: CDR1 SGHRS, CDR2 YFSETQ.

The CDR3 is CAWSLGQGAGNTIYF. The CDR3 nucleotides read TGTGCCTGGAGCCTCGGCCAGGGTGCTGGAAACACCATATATTTT. This chain joins TRBV30 and TRBJ1-3, with D perhaps matching TRBD1 (5 bases). The CDR3 has 15 residues. Germline loops: CDR1 GTSNPN, CDR2 SVGIG (reference sequence). The V gene lost 3 bases and the J gene lost 2 bases, with 14 bases spanning the gap. The full variable domain, completed using reference TRBV30 and TRBJ1-3, is SQTIHQWPATLVQPVGSPLSLECTVEGTSNPNLYWYRQAAGRGLQLLFYSVGIGQISSEVPQNLSASRPQDRQFILSSKKLLLSDSGFYLCAWSLGQGAGNTIYFGEGSWLTVV.

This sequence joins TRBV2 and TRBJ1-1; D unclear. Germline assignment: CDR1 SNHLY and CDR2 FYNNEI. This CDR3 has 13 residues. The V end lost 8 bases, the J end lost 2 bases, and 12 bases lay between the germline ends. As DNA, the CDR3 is TGTGCCAGCCCGGGTCTGATAAACACTGAAGCTTTCTTT. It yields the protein CASPGLINTEAFF.

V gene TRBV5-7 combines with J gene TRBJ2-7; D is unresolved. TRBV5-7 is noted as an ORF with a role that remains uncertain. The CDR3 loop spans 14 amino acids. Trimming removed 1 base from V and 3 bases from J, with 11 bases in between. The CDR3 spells CASSLLLGNYEQYF. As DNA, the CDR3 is TGTGCCAGCAGCTTGCTGCTAGGGAACTACGAGCAGTACTTC.

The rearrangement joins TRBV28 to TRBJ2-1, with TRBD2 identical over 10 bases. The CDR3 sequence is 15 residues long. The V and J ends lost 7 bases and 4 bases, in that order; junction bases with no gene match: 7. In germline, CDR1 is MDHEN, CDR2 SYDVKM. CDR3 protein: CASNLGTSVYNEQFF. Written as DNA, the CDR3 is TGTGCCAGCAACCTCGGGACTAGCGTGTACAATGAGCAGTTCTTC.

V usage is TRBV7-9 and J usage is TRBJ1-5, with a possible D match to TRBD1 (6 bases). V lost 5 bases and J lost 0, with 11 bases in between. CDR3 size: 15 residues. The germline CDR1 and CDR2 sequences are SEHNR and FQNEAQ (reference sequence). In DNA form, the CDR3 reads TGTGCCAGCAGCAGGGGGGCCCCTAGCAATCAGCCCCAGCATTTT. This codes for CASSRGAPSNQPQHF.

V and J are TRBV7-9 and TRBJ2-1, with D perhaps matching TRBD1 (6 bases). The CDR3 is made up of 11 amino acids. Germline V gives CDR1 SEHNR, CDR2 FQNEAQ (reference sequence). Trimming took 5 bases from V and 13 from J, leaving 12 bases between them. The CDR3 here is CASSLGAAQFF. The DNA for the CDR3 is TGTGCCAGCAGCCTGGGGGCGGCACAGTTCTTC.